These T cell receptor beta chains were read from a single sample in a study of T-cell reconstitution after alpha-beta-depleted transplantation in children. In TCRdb, the PCR reads were re-called with MiXCR into one record per CDR3 protein. This table holds 200,000 to 250,000 distinct CDR3 sequences, about 8.7% found once. Sample: PBMCs, mostly from graft donor cells, taken 360 days after TCRalphabeta/CD19-depleted stem cell transplant. These TCRs come from a male patient between 2 and 9 years old who had a stem cell transplant for acute myeloid leukemia, so the T cells may come from the graft donor. The CDR3 runs from the conserved cysteine through the conserved F or W. The D gene is left open where the match is weak. Rows may omit the clone size; those that give it use once, few, many or a size class.

size: many; D: -; V: TRBV12-5; J: TRBJ1-3; DNA: TGTGCTAGTGGTTTCCTCGAGACGGTCTCTGGAAACACCATATATTTT; CDR3: CASGFLETVSGNTIYF
size: few; D: -; V: TRBV5-1; J: TRBJ2-6; DNA: TGCGCCAGCACCCACTCGGGCTCTGGGGCCAACGTCCTGACTTTC; CDR3: CASTHSGSGANVLTF
size: many; D: TRBD1; V: TRBV12-3/TRBV12-4; J: TRBJ1-4; DNA: TGTGCCAGCAGTTTAGGACCCTTAACAGGGGGCGTCAATGAAAAACTGTTTTTT; CDR3: CASSLGPLTGGVNEKLFF
size: many; D: TRBD1; V: TRBV15; J: TRBJ2-7; DNA: TGTGCCACCAGCGAAGACAGGGGGTACGGAGAGCAGTACTTC; CDR3: CATSEDRGYGEQYF
size: -; D: TRBD1; V: TRBV7-8; J: TRBJ1-3; DNA: TGTGCCAGCAGCGACAGACAGATGTGGGGGACAGGGGTTGAAGGAAACACCATATATTTT; CDR3: CASSDRQMWGTGVEGNTIYF
size: few; D: -; V: TRBV20-1; J: TRBJ2-7; DNA: TGCAGTGCTAGAGATCGTGTAGGGGGAAACGAGCAGTACTTC; CDR3: CSARDRVGGNEQYF
size: many; D: -; V: TRBV12-3/TRBV12-4; J: TRBJ2-1; DNA: TGTGCCAGCAGTCCCCGAGGGGAGAGGAATGAGCAGTTCTTC; CDR3: CASSPRGERNEQFF
size: few; D: -; V: TRBV5-4; J: TRBJ1-2; DNA: TGTGCCAGCAGCTACCGCTACCTCCTACCGTGGGCGCGGGTAAACTATGGCTACACCTTC; CDR3: CASSYRYLLPWARVNYGYTF
size: many; D: TRBD2; V: TRBV12-3/TRBV12-4; J: TRBJ2-2; DNA: TGTGCCAGCAGTTTTGGGCGGGAGTACGGGGAGCTGTTTTTT; CDR3: CASSFGREYGELFF
size: many; D: -; V: TRBV6-5; J: TRBJ1-5; DNA: TGTGCCAGCAGTTACAGGTCTGGGTCCGGCAGGGCGCATTTT; CDR3: CASSYRSGSGRAHF
size: -; D: -; V: TRBV7-9; J: TRBJ2-3; DNA: TGTGCCAGCAGTTTTATGCCGGGGGATACGCAGTATTTT; CDR3: CASSFMPGDTQYF
size: -; D: -; V: TRBV19; J: TRBJ1-5; DNA: TGTGCCAGTAGTATAGCCGGACAGAACAATCAGCCCCAGCATTTT; CDR3: CASSIAGQNNQPQHF
size: -; D: -; V: TRBV7-2; J: TRBJ2-1; DNA: TGTGCCAGCAGCTTAGCCCGGTATGACGAGCAGTTCTTC; CDR3: CASSLARYDEQFF
size: few; D: TRBD2; V: TRBV4-2; J: TRBJ2-4; DNA: TGTGCCAGCAGCCAGGAAACTAGCGGGGGCCGGGCCAAAAACATTCAGTACTTC; CDR3: CASSQETSGGRAKNIQYF
size: many; D: TRBD1; V: TRBV5-1; J: TRBJ1-4; DNA: TGCGCCAGCAGCGCGGGACAGGGGGCCACCCATTTT; CDR3: CASSAGQGATHF
size: few; D: TRBD2; V: TRBV3-1; J: TRBJ2-2; DNA: TGTGCCAGCAGCCGCCCTCGGGCGGGAGTTTCCCCGAACACCGGGGAGCTGTTTTTT; CDR3: CASSRPRAGVSPNTGELFF
size: few; D: -; V: TRBV19; J: TRBJ2-1; DNA: TGTGCCAGTAGTATAGTCCCCGGAAGCTCCTACAATGAGCAGTTCTTC; CDR3: CASSIVPGSSYNEQFF
size: many; D: TRBD2; V: TRBV29-1; J: TRBJ2-2; DNA: TGCAGCGTTGACTTGGCTAGCGGGTTCCCCGGGGAGCTGTTTTTT; CDR3: CSVDLASGFPGELFF
size: few; D: -; V: TRBV18; J: TRBJ2-7; DNA: TGTGCCAGCTCACCACATAGTGGGCCCTACGAGCAGTACTTC; CDR3: CASSPHSGPYEQYF
size: few; D: -; V: TRBV5-1; J: TRBJ1-4; DNA: TGCGCCAGCAGCTTGGTTCTGGGCTCTAATGAAAAACTGTTTTTT; CDR3: CASSLVLGSNEKLFF
size: few; D: TRBD2; V: TRBV12-3/TRBV12-4; J: TRBJ2-1; DNA: TGTGCCAGCAGTTTTCTAGCGGGGATCTACAATGAGCAGTTCTTC; CDR3: CASSFLAGIYNEQFF
size: -; D: TRBD2; V: TRBV7-6; J: TRBJ2-2; DNA: TGTGCCAGCAGCTCCCGGGACTACCTCACCGGGGAGCTGTTTTTT; CDR3: CASSSRDYLTGELFF
size: many; D: TRBD1; V: TRBV6-1; J: TRBJ2-3; DNA: TGTGCCAGCAGTGCCTTCGGACAGGGGCCCACTGATACGCAGTATTTT; CDR3: CASSAFGQGPTDTQYF
size: -; D: -; V: TRBV10-3; J: TRBJ2-1; DNA: TGTGCCATCAGTGAGCCCCTAAGCTCCTACAATGAGCAGTTCTTC; CDR3: CAISEPLSSYNEQFF
size: many; D: TRBD1; V: TRBV12-3/TRBV12-4; J: TRBJ1-2; DNA: TGTGCCAGCAGCCGCTACCAGGGGGCTAATGGCTACACCTTC; CDR3: CASSRYQGANGYTF
size: -; D: -; V: TRBV6-5; J: TRBJ1-5; DNA: TGTGCCAGCAGTCCCCGCCGGGGAGGTTATAGCAATCAGCCCCAGCATTTT; CDR3: CASSPRRGGYSNQPQHF
size: few; D: -; V: TRBV19; J: TRBJ1-1; DNA: TGTGCCAGTAGTATATCAACGGGGGCGGCTTTCTTT; CDR3: CASSISTGAAFF
size: -; D: -; V: TRBV12-3/TRBV12-4; J: TRBJ2-5; DNA: TGTGCCAGCAGTCCAAGGGCTAGCGACCGGGGTGAGACCCAGTACTTC; CDR3: CASSPRASDRGETQYF
size: -; D: -; V: TRBV9; J: TRBJ1-2; DNA: TGTGCCAGCAGCGCATCGTGGCCCTATGGCTACACCTTC; CDR3: CASSASWPYGYTF
size: few; D: -; V: TRBV6-2/TRBV6-3; J: TRBJ1-5; DNA: TGTGCCAGCAGTTACCCGGGGCAGCCCCAGCATTTT; CDR3: CASSYPGQPQHF
size: -; D: TRBD1; V: TRBV6-5; J: TRBJ1-1; DNA: TGTGCCAGCAGTTACCGCAGGGGGGGCACTGAAGCTTTCTTT; CDR3: CASSYRRGGTEAFF
size: many; D: -; V: TRBV29-1; J: TRBJ2-2; DNA: TGCAGCGTCCGTGGGAGGACAGGGAACACCGGGGAGCTGTTTTTT; CDR3: CSVRGRTGNTGELFF
size: many; D: -; V: TRBV18; J: TRBJ1-3; DNA: TGTGCCAGCTCACCGGGAGGAAACACCATATATTTT; CDR3: CASSPGGNTIYF
size: few; D: TRBD1; V: TRBV20-1; J: TRBJ2-1; DNA: TGCAGTGCTAGAGAGTGGGGACAGGGGAACAATGAGCAGTTCTTC; CDR3: CSAREWGQGNNEQFF
size: -; D: -; V: TRBV19; J: TRBJ1-5; DNA: TGTGCCAGTAGTATAAGGGACGGCAATCAGCCCCAGCATTTT; CDR3: CASSIRDGNQPQHF
size: once; D: TRBD1; V: TRBV20-1; J: TRBJ1-5; DNA: TGCAGTGCTTCCCCAGGGGGCGGGAAGCCCCAGCATTTT; CDR3: CSASPGGGKPQHF
size: many; D: TRBD1; V: TRBV7-9; J: TRBJ2-7; DNA: TGTGCCAGCAGCTCCGGGACAGCAGTTTCCTACGAGCAGTACTTC; CDR3: CASSSGTAVSYEQYF
size: -; D: TRBD2; V: TRBV30; J: TRBJ2-7; DNA: TGTGCCTGGCGAGAGGGACTACTCGCCGAGCAGTACTTC; CDR3: CAWREGLLAEQYF
size: many; D: -; V: TRBV5-5; J: TRBJ1-4; DNA: TGTGCCAGCAGCTTGGTGGGCCGAAATGAAAAACTGTTTTTT; CDR3: CASSLVGRNEKLFF
size: few; D: TRBD1; V: TRBV5-1; J: TRBJ1-1; DNA: TGCGCCAGCGACGTCGAGGGGGCCACTGAAGCTTTCTTT; CDR3: CASDVEGATEAFF
size: few; D: TRBD1; V: TRBV7-6; J: TRBJ2-6; DNA: TGTGCCAGCAGTCTACAGGGGGATGGGGCCAACGTCCTGACTTTC; CDR3: CASSLQGDGANVLTF
size: -; D: TRBD1; V: TRBV10-3; J: TRBJ1-1; DNA: TGTGCCATCATGACAGGGGGTAGTTCCACTGAAGCTTTCTTT; CDR3: CAIMTGGSSTEAFF
size: many; D: TRBD2; V: TRBV29-1; J: TRBJ2-5; DNA: TGCAGCGTTGAAGATCGGGGACTAGCCGGGAGGGAGACCCAGTACTTC; CDR3: CSVEDRGLAGRETQYF
size: many; D: TRBD2; V: TRBV20-1; J: TRBJ2-5; DNA: TGCAGTGCTCCTCGGGACTACAAGGGGACCCAGTACTTC; CDR3: CSAPRDYKGTQYF
size: -; D: -; V: TRBV19; J: TRBJ2-7; DNA: TGTGCCAGTAGTATAGCCCCCCGGGATTACACATACGAGCAGTACTTC; CDR3: CASSIAPRDYTYEQYF
size: few; D: -; V: TRBV5-1; J: TRBJ1-5; DNA: TGCGCCAGCAGCTACATCCTTGGGCAGCCCCAGCATTTT; CDR3: CASSYILGQPQHF
size: many; D: -; V: TRBV7-9; J: TRBJ2-3; DNA: TGTGCCAGCAGGATGCTACGAGATACGCAGTATTTT; CDR3: CASRMLRDTQYF
size: -; D: -; V: TRBV29-1; J: TRBJ1-2; DNA: TGCAGCGTTGACCAGAGGGGGTATGGCTACACCTTC; CDR3: CSVDQRGYGYTF
size: few; D: -; V: TRBV2; J: TRBJ2-5; DNA: TGTGCCAGCAGTGAAGAGGGACAGACCCAGTACTTC; CDR3: CASSEEGQTQYF
size: few; D: -; V: TRBV24-1; J: TRBJ2-5; DNA: TGTGCCACCGGTTTGAGACCTGAAGAGACCCAGTACTTC; CDR3: CATGLRPEETQYF
size: -; D: -; V: TRBV19; J: TRBJ2-2; DNA: TGTGCCAGTAGTATTTTTAGCGGCACCGGGGAGCTGTTTTTT; CDR3: CASSIFSGTGELFF